This is a list of T cell receptor beta chains from one sample in a study of control samples from healthy donors and cancer patients. Here immunoSEQ multiplex PCR was the method, and the copy in TCRdb shows in-frame clones only, minus some. The top ten clones hold 10% to 15% of a sample with fewer than 300,000 clones, roughly 82% of them seen once. Source material: PBMCs. The receptors were sampled from a woman between 55 and 75 years old with lung cancer. CDR3s include the opening cysteine and the closing phenylalanine or tryptophan. The order of the fields is D gene, J gene, clone size, V gene, CDR3 protein, CDR3 DNA. A D gene is named only where the DNA matches it firmly. Size is omitted from some rows. Given values are once, few, many or a class for expanded clones.

. TRBJ1-1 . TRBV12-3/TRBV12-4 CASSPSNAGEAFF TGTGCCAGCAGCCCGTCCAATGCGGGTGAAGCTTTCTTT
TRBD1 TRBJ2-5 . TRBV5-1 CASSWAGQGARETQYF TGCGCCAGCAGCTGGGCAGGACAGGGGGCCCGGGAGACCCAGTACTTC
. TRBJ1-2 . TRBV7-9 CASSAQIGYTF TGTGCCAGCAGCGCTCAGATTGGCTACACCTTC
. TRBJ2-3 . TRBV19 CASRMRGTTDTQYF TGTGCCAGTAGAATGCGGGGCACCACAGATACGCAGTATTTT
. TRBJ2-4 once TRBV7-2 CASSLAVQNIQYF TGTGCCAGCAGCTTAGCTGTGCAAAACATTCAGTACTTC
TRBD2 TRBJ2-1 . TRBV3-1/TRBV3-2 CASSVSWRGSYNEQFF TGTGCCAGCAGCGTAAGTTGGCGGGGGTCCTACAATGAGCAGTTCTTC
TRBD2 TRBJ2-3 few TRBV5-6 CASSALAGGTDTQYF TGTGCCAGCAGCGCCCTTGCGGGGGGCACAGATACGCAGTATTTT
TRBD2 TRBJ2-2 . TRBV7-8 CASSLRSLAGGPPGELFF TGTGCCAGCAGCTTAAGGTCCCTAGCGGGGGGGCCGCCCGGGGAGCTGTTTTTT
. TRBJ2-3 . TRBV7-3 CASSPRALTDTQYF TGTGCCAGCAGCCCTCGCGCGCTCACAGATACGCAGTATTTT
TRBD1 TRBJ1-6 . TRBV7-2 CASSAQGAKNSPLHF TGTGCCAGCAGCGCCCAGGGGGCAAAGAATTCACCCCTCCACTTT
. TRBJ2-1 . TRBV3-1/TRBV3-2 CASSLGNYNEQFF TGTGCCAGCAGCCTGGGGAACTACAATGAGCAGTTCTTC
. TRBJ1-6 once TRBV9 CASSVGQGYNSPLHF TGTGCCAGCAGCGTAGGGCAGGGGTATAATTCACCCCTCCACTTT
. TRBJ1-5 . TRBV5-5 CASSLGHSNQPQHF TGTGCCAGCAGCTTGGGACATAGCAATCAGCCCCAGCATTTT
TRBD1 TRBJ2-7 once TRBV7-9 CASSFLSRGREQYF TGTGCCAGCAGCTTTCTCTCCAGGGGGCGCGAGCAGTACTTC
TRBD1 TRBJ1-2 . TRBV11-3 CASSLVGGWHYGYTF TGTGCCAGCAGCTTAGTAGGGGGCTGGCACTATGGCTACACCTTC
. TRBJ1-1 once TRBV5-4 CASSSGADPGTEAFF TGTGCCAGCAGCTCGGGGGCGGACCCGGGGACTGAAGCTTTCTTT
. TRBJ2-5 . TRBV5-1 CASTVTGETQYF TGCGCCAGCACAGTGACGGGCGAGACCCAGTACTTC
. TRBJ2-5 . TRBV27 CASSSGLPGETQYF TGTGCCAGCAGTTCGGGGCTCCCGGGAGAGACCCAGTACTTC
. TRBJ2-7 once TRBV6-5 CASTGLYEQYF TGTGCCAGCACCGGGCTCTACGAGCAGTACTTC
TRBD1 TRBJ2-3 . TRBV5-1 CASSSTGVVGDTQYF TGCGCCAGCAGCTCGACAGGGGTGGTGGGAGATACGCAGTATTTT
TRBD1 TRBJ2-5 . TRBV10-3 CATEPGGTGAETQYF TGTGCCACAGAACCAGGGGGGACAGGGGCAGAGACCCAGTACTTC
. TRBJ1-4 once TRBV27 CASKPGENEKLFF TGTGCCAGCAAGCCCGGAGAGAATGAAAAACTGTTTTTT
. TRBJ1-1 few TRBV29-1 CSGRDTLNTEAFF TGCAGCGGAAGAGACACATTGAACACTGAAGCTTTCTTT
. TRBJ2-1 . TRBV12-3/TRBV12-4 CASSFRGGEQFF TGTGCCAGCAGTTTTAGGGGGGGTGAGCAGTTCTTC
. TRBJ2-1 . TRBV6-5 CASAARRVEQFF TGTGCCAGCGCGGCGAGGAGGGTTGAGCAGTTCTTC
TRBD1 TRBJ1-5 . TRBV12-3/TRBV12-4 CASTTDRVRPQHF TGTGCCAGCACCACCGACAGGGTGCGGCCCCAGCATTTT
TRBD1 TRBJ1-3 . TRBV5-8 CASSPGQVLSGNTIYF TGTGCCAGCAGCCCGGGACAGGTTTTATCTGGAAACACCATATATTTT
. TRBJ2-7 once TRBV19 CASSIVLAAREQYF TGTGCCAGTAGTATAGTGTTAGCTGCGCGCGAGCAGTACTTC
TRBD1 TRBJ2-5 . TRBV4-2 CASSLRTGQETQYF TGTGCCAGCAGCCTACGGACAGGCCAAGAGACCCAGTACTTC
TRBD1 TRBJ2-5 . TRBV7-3 CASSPGTGETQYF TGTGCCAGCAGCCCAGGGACAGGAGAGACCCAGTACTTC
. TRBJ1-1 . TRBV3-1/TRBV3-2 CASSRNTNTEAFF TGTGCCAGCAGCCGTAACACGAACACTGAAGCTTTCTTT
. TRBJ2-1 . TRBV19 CASSQSILGNEQFF TGTGCCAGTAGTCAGTCCATTTTGGGGAATGAGCAGTTCTTC
. TRBJ1-1 . TRBV19 CASSKGGGLSEAEAFF TGTGCCAGTAGTAAGGGGGGAGGATTAAGCGAGGCTGAAGCTTTCTTT
. TRBJ2-7 . TRBV6-5 CASSYSGQAGSYEQYF TGTGCCAGCAGTTACTCCGGGCAGGCGGGCTCCTACGAGCAGTACTTC
TRBD2 TRBJ2-3 . TRBV5-1 CASSPGTSDTDTQYF TGCGCCAGCAGCCCCGGGACTAGTGACACAGATACGCAGTATTTT
. TRBJ2-5 . TRBV7-9 CASSAFTRGETQYF TGTGCCAGCAGCGCCTTCACTAGAGGCGAGACCCAGTACTTC
. TRBJ2-1 . TRBV7-3 CASSLGWGGSFYNEQFF TGTGCCAGCAGCTTAGGGTGGGGCGGATCTTTCTACAATGAGCAGTTCTTC
. TRBJ1-5 once TRBV27 CASSLSPPGTSQPQHF TGTGCCAGCAGTTTATCCCCTCCAGGGACGAGCCAGCCCCAGCATTTT
TRBD1 TRBJ1-2 . TRBV28 CASSLEPTGVGYTF TGTGCCAGCAGTTTAGAGCCCACAGGGGTCGGCTACACCTTC
. TRBJ2-5 . TRBV2 CASSVREETQYF TGTGCCAGCAGTGTCAGAGAAGAGACCCAGTACTTC
. TRBJ2-3 . TRBV24-1 CATSDWGGGTDTQYF TGTGCCACCAGTGATTGGGGTGGGGGGACAGATACGCAGTATTTT
. TRBJ1-1 . TRBV5-1 CASSLDGGAGTEAFF TGCGCCAGCAGCTTGGACGGGGGCGCGGGAACTGAAGCTTTCTTT
TRBD1 TRBJ1-4 once TRBV9 CASSVDRGSTNEKLFF TGTGCCAGCAGCGTTGACAGGGGGTCGACTAATGAAAAACTGTTTTTT
. TRBJ1-1 . TRBV19 CASSIRKLTEAFF TGTGCCAGTAGTATAAGAAAACTAACTGAAGCTTTCTTT
. TRBJ1-2 . TRBV4-1 CASSQDAGARPRGYTF TGCGCCAGCAGCCAAGATGCTGGGGCCAGACCCCGTGGCTACACCTTC
TRBD2 TRBJ2-1 . TRBV28 CATQSRTGLAGSDEQFF TGTGCCACCCAGTCCCGGACAGGACTAGCGGGAAGCGATGAGCAGTTCTTC
. TRBJ2-5 . TRBV5-1 CASSPSARGETQYF TGCGCCAGCAGTCCAAGCGCCAGAGGGGAGACCCAGTACTTC
. TRBJ2-1 . TRBV11-1 CASSQRGGFMEQFF TGTGCCAGCAGCCAAAGGGGGGGGTTCATGGAGCAGTTCTTC
. TRBJ1-6 . TRBV3-1/TRBV3-2 CASSQLPRTGLGSPLHF TGTGCCAGCAGCCAACTCCCGCGGACCGGGCTAGGTTCACCCCTCCACTTT
. TRBJ2-7 . TRBV4-1 CASSQFPVGPDDYEQYF TGCGCCAGCAGCCAATTTCCCGTGGGTCCCGATGACTACGAGCAGTACTTC
TRBD1 TRBJ2-3 . TRBV9 CASSILGTGTDTQYF TGTGCCAGCAGCATCCTCGGGACAGGGACAGATACGCAGTATTTT
. TRBJ2-5 . TRBV15 CATSRDSSLGTQYF TGTGCCACCAGCAGAGATAGTTCCCTAGGGACCCAGTACTTC
TRBD1 TRBJ1-6 . TRBV7-8 CASSRGGTGVSPLHF TGTGCCAGCAGCCGGGGCGGGACAGGGGTTTCACCCCTCCACTTT
. TRBJ2-2 . TRBV6-5 CASNPQIRNTGELFF TGTGCCAGCAACCCGCAGATAAGAAACACCGGGGAGCTGTTTTTT
TRBD2 TRBJ2-1 . TRBV5-1 CASSLAGASGSRDEQFF TGCGCCAGCAGCTTGGCCGGGGCTAGCGGGAGTCGGGATGAGCAGTTCTTC